This T cell receptor (beta chain) is from a study of blood T cell repertoires in COVID-19. Study at large: Spain, Italy and the United States supplied samples that represented acute and convalescent COVID-19.

Note on this clone: This sample includes further DNA sequences coding for the same CDR3.

Study processing details: For nucleated cells, counts were estimated from reference gene primer amplification. Assay: immunoSEQ multiplex PCR; the TCRdb copy retains only in-frame clones and omits some. The DNA was the basis for D and trimming; V, J and clone size are from that table. The sample lists over 200,000 clones, about 90% occurring once. Seattle patients were enrolled during active infection and followed longitudinally. Trimming took off 1 base at V and 6 bases at J, with 7 bases between the two ends. Germline V gives CDR1 LGHNA, CDR2 YSLEER. The CDR3 totals 13 residues. The chain combines TRBV4-3 with TRBJ1-5; maybe TRBD1 (5 bases). Sequenced input: peripheral blood. The receptor comes from a man between 25 and 39 years old with COVID-19, enrolled during active disease. As DNA, the CDR3 is TGCGCCAGCAGCCAAGGTAGGGGTCAGCCCCAGCATTTT. Its protein product is CASSQGRGQPQHF.